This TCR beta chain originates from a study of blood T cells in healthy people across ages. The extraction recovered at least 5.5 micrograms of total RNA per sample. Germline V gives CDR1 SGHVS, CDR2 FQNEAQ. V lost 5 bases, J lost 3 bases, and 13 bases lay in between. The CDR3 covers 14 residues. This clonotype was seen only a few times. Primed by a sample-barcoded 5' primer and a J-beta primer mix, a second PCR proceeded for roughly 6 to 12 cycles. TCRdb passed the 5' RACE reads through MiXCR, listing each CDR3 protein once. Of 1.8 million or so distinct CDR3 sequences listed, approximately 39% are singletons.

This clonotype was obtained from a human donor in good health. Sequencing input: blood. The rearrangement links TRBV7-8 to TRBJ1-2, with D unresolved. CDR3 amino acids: CASSVGSSYYGYTF. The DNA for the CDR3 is TGTGCCAGCAGCGTGGGCAGCTCTTACTATGGCTACACCTTC. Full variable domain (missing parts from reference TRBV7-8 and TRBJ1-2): GAGVSQSPRYKVAKRGQDVALRCDPISGHVSLFWYQQALGQGPEFLTYFQNEAQLDKSGLPSDRFFAERPEGSVSTLKIQRTQQEDSAVYLCASSVGSSYYGYTFGSGTRLTVV.